The 2 T cell receptor beta chains below were found in one sample sequenced in a study of CD4+ T cells in melanoma (dated by TCRdb to 2021 to 2024). Library method: the immunoSEQ multiplex PCR assay. The immuneACCESS repertoire file appears here via TCRdb, limited to in-frame rearrangements. These files lack a portion of the clones; in checked studies, under half of the deficit traces to unresolved V genes, and the cause of the others is not known. The sample contains about 50,000 clones, roughly nine tenths of them found a single time. The ten largest clones take up 10% to 15% of the sample. The specimen was peripheral blood. The receptors were sampled from a human donor with melanoma.

The CDR3 DNA follows: TGTGCCAGCAGGACACAGGGGGAATATGGCTACACCTTC. As protein: CASRTQGEYGYTF. The chain has TRBV28 and TRBJ1-2; 8 bases match TRBD1. The CDR3 loop spans 13 amino acids. Germline V gene data show CDR1 as MDHEN and CDR2 as SYDVKM. J lost 5 bases, V lost 6 bases, and 5 bases had no gene match.

V gene TRBV18 combines with J gene TRBJ1-1; 8 positions match TRBD1. The CDR3 covers 14 residues. V lost 5 bases to trimming and J lost 1 base; unmatched junction nucleotides: 3. The germline gives CDR1 KGHSH, CDR2 LQKENI. The CDR3 DNA is TGTGCCAGCTCAGGACAGGGACCGAACACTGAAGCTTTCTTT. Translated, it gives CASSGQGPNTEAFF.